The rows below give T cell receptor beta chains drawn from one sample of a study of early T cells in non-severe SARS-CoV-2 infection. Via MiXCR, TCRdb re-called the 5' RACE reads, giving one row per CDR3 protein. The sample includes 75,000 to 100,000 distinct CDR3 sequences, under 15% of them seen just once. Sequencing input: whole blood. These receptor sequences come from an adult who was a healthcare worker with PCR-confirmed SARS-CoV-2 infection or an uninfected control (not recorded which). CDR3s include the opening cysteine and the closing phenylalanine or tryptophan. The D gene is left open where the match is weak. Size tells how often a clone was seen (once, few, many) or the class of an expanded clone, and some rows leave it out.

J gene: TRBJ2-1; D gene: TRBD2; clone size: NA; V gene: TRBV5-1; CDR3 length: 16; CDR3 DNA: TGCGTCAGCAGCCAGCGGGGCGGGATGGTGAACAATGAGCAGTTCTTC; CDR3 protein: CVSSQRGGMVNNEQFF
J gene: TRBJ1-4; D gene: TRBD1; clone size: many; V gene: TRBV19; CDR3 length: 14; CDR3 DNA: TGTGCCAGTAGTATGCGGACAGGGGATGAAAAACTGTTTTTT; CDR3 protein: CASSMRTGDEKLFF
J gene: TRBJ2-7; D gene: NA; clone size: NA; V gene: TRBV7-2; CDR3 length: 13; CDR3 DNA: TGTGCCAGCAGCCGGGGCCCCTTCGAGGGGTCGTACTTC; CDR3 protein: CASSRGPFEGSYF
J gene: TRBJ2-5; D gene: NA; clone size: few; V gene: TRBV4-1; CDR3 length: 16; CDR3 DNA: TGCGCCAGCAGCCAAGGGACCGCCCCGGTTATGGAGACCCAGTACTTC; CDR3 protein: CASSQGTAPVMETQYF
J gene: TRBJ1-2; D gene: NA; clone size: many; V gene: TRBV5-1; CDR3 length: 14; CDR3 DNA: TGCGCCAGCAGCTCCTTAGACAGGCCCTATGGCTACACCTTC; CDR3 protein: CASSSLDRPYGYTF
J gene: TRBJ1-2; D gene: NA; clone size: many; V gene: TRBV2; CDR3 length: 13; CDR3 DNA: TGTGCCAGCAGCGGAACAGGGATCTATGGCTACACCTTC; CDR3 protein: CASSGTGIYGYTF
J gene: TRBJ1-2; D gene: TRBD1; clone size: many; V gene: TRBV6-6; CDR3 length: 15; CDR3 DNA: TGTGCCAGCAACAACCGGGACAGGGGGAGCTATGGCTACACCTTC; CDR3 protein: CASNNRDRGSYGYTF
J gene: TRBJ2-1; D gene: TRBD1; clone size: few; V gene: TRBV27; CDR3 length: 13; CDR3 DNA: TGTGCCAGCACCCCTTTGGCAGGGGGCATGAAGTTCTTC; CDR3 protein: CASTPLAGGMKFF
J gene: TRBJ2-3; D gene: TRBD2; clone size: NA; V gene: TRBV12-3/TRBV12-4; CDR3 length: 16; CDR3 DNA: TGTGCCAGCAGTTTGTCCGGACTAGCGGGAACAGATACGCAGTATTTT; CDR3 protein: CASSLSGLAGTDTQYF
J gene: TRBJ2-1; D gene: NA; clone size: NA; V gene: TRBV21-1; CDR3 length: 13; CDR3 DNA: TGTGCCAGCCAACCTCGGAGGGGTCTCCTACAGTTCTTC; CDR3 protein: CASQPRRGLLQFF
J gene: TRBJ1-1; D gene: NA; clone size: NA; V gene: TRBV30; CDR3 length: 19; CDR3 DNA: TGTGCCTGGAGTGTAATCCGGGATTTGGGGGACACCTTCAACACTAAAGCTTTCTTT; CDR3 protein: CAWSVIRDLGDTFNTKAFF
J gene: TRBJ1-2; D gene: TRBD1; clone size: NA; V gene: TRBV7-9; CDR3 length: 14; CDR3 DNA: TGTGCCAGCAGCCCGAGACAGGGTCCCTATGGCTACACCTTC; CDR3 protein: CASSPRQGPYGYTF
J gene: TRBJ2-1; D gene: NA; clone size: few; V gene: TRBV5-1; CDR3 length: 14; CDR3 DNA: TGCGCCAGCAGCCCAGGACTGACCTACAATGAGCAGTTCTTC; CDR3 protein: CASSPGLTYNEQFF
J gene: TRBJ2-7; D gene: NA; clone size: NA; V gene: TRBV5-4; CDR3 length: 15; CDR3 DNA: TGTGCCAGCAGCCTAAAGAGTGGCGGCGTCGACGAGCAGTACTTC; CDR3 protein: CASSLKSGGVDEQYF
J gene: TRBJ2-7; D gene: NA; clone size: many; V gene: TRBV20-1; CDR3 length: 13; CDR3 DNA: TGCAGTGCTAAGCCCCTACGGGTCTACGAGCAGTACTTC; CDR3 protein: CSAKPLRVYEQYF
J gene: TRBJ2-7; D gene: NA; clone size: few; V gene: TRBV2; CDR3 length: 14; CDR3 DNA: TGTGCCAGCATCCCTGACCGCGGTAGCGCCGAGCAGTACTTC; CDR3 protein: CASIPDRGSAEQYF
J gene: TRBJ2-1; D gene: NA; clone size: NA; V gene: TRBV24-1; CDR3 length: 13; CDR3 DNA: TGTGCCACCAGTGATGGACAGACAAGGGGGCAGTTCTTC; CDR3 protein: CATSDGQTRGQFF
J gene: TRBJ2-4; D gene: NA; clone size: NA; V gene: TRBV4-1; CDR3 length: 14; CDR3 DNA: TGCGCCAGCAGCCAGAACCCAGCCAAAAACATTCAGTACTTC; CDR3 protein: CASSQNPAKNIQYF
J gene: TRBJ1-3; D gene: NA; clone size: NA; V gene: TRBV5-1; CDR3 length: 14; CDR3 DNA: TGCGCCAGCAGCTTAGACACCTCTGGAAACACCATATATTTT; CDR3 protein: CASSLDTSGNTIYF
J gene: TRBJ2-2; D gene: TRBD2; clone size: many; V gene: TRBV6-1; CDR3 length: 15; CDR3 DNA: TGTGCCACCTCCTTAGCGGGAGTATCGGCCGGGGAGCTGTTTTTT; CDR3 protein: CATSLAGVSAGELFF
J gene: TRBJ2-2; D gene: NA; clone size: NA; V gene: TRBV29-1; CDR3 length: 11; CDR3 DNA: TGCAGCTGCGGCTTCACCGGGGAGCTGTTTTTT; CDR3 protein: CSCGFTGELFF
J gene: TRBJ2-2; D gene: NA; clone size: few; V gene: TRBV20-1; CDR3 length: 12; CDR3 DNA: TGCAGTGCTAGTCGGGGGCCCGGGGAGCTGTTTTTT; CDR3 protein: CSASRGPGELFF
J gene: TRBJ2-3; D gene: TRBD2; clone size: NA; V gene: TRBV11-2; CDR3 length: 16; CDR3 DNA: TGTGCCAGCAGTCCCCCCGGGACTAGGGGCCAGTATACGCAGTATTTT; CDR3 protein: CASSPPGTRGQYTQYF
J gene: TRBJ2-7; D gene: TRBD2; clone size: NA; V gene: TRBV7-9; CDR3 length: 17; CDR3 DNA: TGTGCCAGCAGCTTAGTCGGGGGACTAGCGGGCACCTACGAGCAGTACTTC; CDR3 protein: CASSLVGGLAGTYEQYF
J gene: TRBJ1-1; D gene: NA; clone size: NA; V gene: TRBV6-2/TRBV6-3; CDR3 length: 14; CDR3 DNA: TGTGCCAGCAGCCCCGACGGACTTAACACTGAAGCTTTCTTT; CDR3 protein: CASSPDGLNTEAFF
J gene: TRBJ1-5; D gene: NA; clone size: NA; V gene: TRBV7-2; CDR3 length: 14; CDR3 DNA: TGTGCCAGCAGCTTAATTTTCAGCAATCAGCCCCAGCATTTT; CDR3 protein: CASSLIFSNQPQHF
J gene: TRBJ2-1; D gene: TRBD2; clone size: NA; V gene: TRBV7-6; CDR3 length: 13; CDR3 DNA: TGTGCCAGCAGCCCCGGGGGGGGATATGAGCAGTTCTTC; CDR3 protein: CASSPGGGYEQFF
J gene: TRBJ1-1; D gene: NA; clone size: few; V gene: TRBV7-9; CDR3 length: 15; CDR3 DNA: TGTGCCAGCAAAAAAACCCGAACGGGGAACACTGAAGCTTTCTTT; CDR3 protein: CASKKTRTGNTEAFF
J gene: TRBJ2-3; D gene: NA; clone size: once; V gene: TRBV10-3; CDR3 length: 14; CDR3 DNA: TGTGCCATCATAAAGGACAGTAGCACAGATACGCAGTATTTT; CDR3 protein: CAIIKDSSTDTQYF
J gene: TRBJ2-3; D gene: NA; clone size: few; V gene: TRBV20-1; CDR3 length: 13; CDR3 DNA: TGCAGTGCTAGCTGGCGGGACACAGATACGCAGTATTTT; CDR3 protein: CSASWRDTDTQYF
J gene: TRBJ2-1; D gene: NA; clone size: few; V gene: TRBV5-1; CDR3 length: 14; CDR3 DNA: TGCGCCAGCAGCCTTCCTAGCTCCTACAATGAGCAGTTCTTC; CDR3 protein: CASSLPSSYNEQFF
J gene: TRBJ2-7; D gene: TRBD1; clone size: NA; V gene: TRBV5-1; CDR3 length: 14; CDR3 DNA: TGCGCCAGCAGAGAACAGGGGCCCGCCTACGAGCAGTACTTC; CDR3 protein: CASREQGPAYEQYF
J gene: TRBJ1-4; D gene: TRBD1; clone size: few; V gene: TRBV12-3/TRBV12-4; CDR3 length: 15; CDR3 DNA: TGTGCCAGCAGTTGGACGACAGGGGGAGGTGAAAAACTGTTTTTT; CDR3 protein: CASSWTTGGGEKLFF
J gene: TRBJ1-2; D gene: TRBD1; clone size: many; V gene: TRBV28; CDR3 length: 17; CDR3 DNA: TGTGCCAGCAGTTTGTGGGGCGGGACAGAACTCCACTATGGCTACACCTTC; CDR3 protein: CASSLWGGTELHYGYTF
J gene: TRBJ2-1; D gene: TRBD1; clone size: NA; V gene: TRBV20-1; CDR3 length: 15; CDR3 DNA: TGCAGTGCTAGGAAACCGGGACAGGGCTACGATGAGCAGTTCTTC; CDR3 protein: CSARKPGQGYDEQFF
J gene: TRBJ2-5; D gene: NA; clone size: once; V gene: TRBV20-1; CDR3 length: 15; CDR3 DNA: TGCAGTGCTAGAGATCTCGCGGAGCCCCAAGAGACCCAGTACTTC; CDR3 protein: CSARDLAEPQETQYF
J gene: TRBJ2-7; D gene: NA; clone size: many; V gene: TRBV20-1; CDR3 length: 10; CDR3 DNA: TGCAGTGCTAGCGACTACGAGCAGTACTTC; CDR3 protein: CSASDYEQYF
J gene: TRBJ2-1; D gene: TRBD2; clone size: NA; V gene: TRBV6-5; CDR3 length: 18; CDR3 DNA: TGTGCCAGCAGTTCCCTCGGACTAGCGGGAAGCTCCTACAATGAGCAGTTCTTC; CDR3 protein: CASSSLGLAGSSYNEQFF